A selection of T cell receptor beta chains follows, all from one sample in a study of regulatory T cells in long-lasting Graves disease. TCRdb used MiXCR to reprocess the multiplex PCR reads, holding one entry per CDR3 protein. The data show fewer than 650,000 distinct CDR3 sequences, with approximately 15% seen just once and 15% to 20% held by the top ten. The same data also went into a second study, on T cells in Graves' hyperthyroidism and ophthalmopathy.

Sequencing was performed on peripheral blood mononuclear cells (PBMCs), taken at new diagnosis, from a patient treated with antithyroid drugs. The receptor set was obtained from a woman aged 25 to 39 with Graves disease. The CDR3 runs from the conserved cysteine through the conserved F or W. A D gene is named only where the DNA matches it firmly. Clone size appears in some rows only: once, few, many, or a class for an expanded clone.

abundance	v_gene	d_gene	len	j_gene	CDR3nt	CDR3aa
few	TRBV29-1	.	15	TRBJ2-3	TGCAGCGTTGACCGGGGGCGGGGCAGCACAGATACGCAGTATTTT	CSVDRGRGSTDTQYF
many	TRBV28	.	14	TRBJ1-2	TGTGCCAGCATCTTCCACGGCCGAAACTATGGCTACACCTTC	CASIFHGRNYGYTF
many	TRBV6-2/TRBV6-3	.	15	TRBJ2-7	TGTGCCAGCAGTTCCATTACAGGGCGACTTGGGGAGCAGTACTTC	CASSSITGRLGEQYF
.	TRBV6-1	.	16	TRBJ1-3	TGTGCCAGCAGTGAAGCCCGGGGGCTGGGTGGAAACACCATATATTTT	CASSEARGLGGNTIYF
many	TRBV11-2	TRBD1	14	TRBJ1-2	TGTGCCAGCAGACAACCGGGACAGGGCTATGGCTACACCTTC	CASRQPGQGYGYTF
many	TRBV6-1	TRBD1	15	TRBJ2-5	TGTGCCAGCAGTGGATCCGGGACAGGGCAAGAGACCCAGTACTTC	CASSGSGTGQETQYF
many	TRBV27	TRBD1	16	TRBJ2-7	TGTGCCAGCAGCCGTCACCTAACAGGGGTTCCCGACGAGCAGTACTTC	CASSRHLTGVPDEQYF
.	TRBV12-3/TRBV12-4	TRBD2	15	TRBJ2-4	TGTGCCGGCAGTTTAGGCGGACTAGCCAGAAACATTCAGTACTTC	CAGSLGGLARNIQYF
many	TRBV24-1	.	13	TRBJ2-3	TGTGCCACCAGTGATCCAGGCACAGATACGCAGTATTTT	CATSDPGTDTQYF
many	TRBV10-3	.	17	TRBJ2-1	TGTGCCATCAGTCGCCCAGAGAAAGGGAACTCCTACAATGAGCAGTTCTTC	CAISRPEKGNSYNEQFF
many	TRBV6-1	TRBD2	18	TRBJ2-3	TGTGCCAGCAGAGGCTCCATTGCGGGACTACCGGGACTAGATACGCAGTATTTT	CASRGSIAGLPGLDTQYF
many	TRBV12-5	TRBD1	14	TRBJ1-2	TGTGCTAGTGGTTCCGGGACAGCTTCCTATGGCTACACCTTC	CASGSGTASYGYTF
many	TRBV5-1	.	14	TRBJ1-5	TGCGCCAGCAGCTTGGTTTCCGGGATTCAGCCCCAGCATTTT	CASSLVSGIQPQHF
.	TRBV7-3	TRBD1	16	TRBJ1-3	TGTGCCAGCAGCTCTGGCCGCAGGGGGCGAGGAAACACCATATATTTT	CASSSGRRGRGNTIYF
few	TRBV2	.	13	TRBJ1-5	TGTGCCAGCAGTGAAGGGGGGCTGCAGCCCCAGCATTTT	CASSEGGLQPQHF
.	TRBV18	.	16	TRBJ2-2	TGTGCCAGCTCACCTTCCGGGACTCAGAACACCGGGGAGCTGTTTTTT	CASSPSGTQNTGELFF
few	TRBV15	.	15	TRBJ2-2	TGTGCCACCAGCAGAGATCTCACGAACACCGGGGAGCTGTTTTTT	CATSRDLTNTGELFF
few	TRBV28	.	15	TRBJ2-7	TGTGCCAGCAGAAGACTACGGGACCCCGTCTACGAGCAGTACTTC	CASRRLRDPVYEQYF
many	TRBV6-5	.	15	TRBJ1-3	TGTGCCAGCAGTTACGGAGACAATCCGGGAAACACCATATATTTT	CASSYGDNPGNTIYF
many	TRBV18	TRBD2	14	TRBJ2-1	TGTGCCAGCTCACCGGTAGCGGGAGTAGGTGAGCAGTTCTTC	CASSPVAGVGEQFF
few	TRBV30	TRBD2	12	TRBJ2-3	TGTGCCGTGGATGGGGGGGCAGATACGCAGTATTTT	CAVDGGADTQYF
many	TRBV2	TRBD1	17	TRBJ2-3	TGTGCCAGCAGCGAATCGACAGGGGGTCCTGACACAGATACGCAGTATTTT	CASSESTGGPDTDTQYF
many	TRBV7-2	.	14	TRBJ1-2	TGTGCCAGCAGCCCAAACCAAGGGAACTATGGCTACACCTTC	CASSPNQGNYGYTF
few	TRBV7-8	.	18	TRBJ1-3	TGTGCCAGCAGCTTAGGCGGTAGAGTTCTCAGCTCTGGAAACACCATATATTTT	CASSLGGRVLSSGNTIYF
.	TRBV19	TRBD2	16	TRBJ2-7	TGTGCCAGTAGTATTGGGGTCAGCGGGAGGGCCTCCGAGCAGTACTTC	CASSIGVSGRASEQYF
few	TRBV5-5	TRBD2	15	TRBJ2-5	TGTGCCAGCAGCTTGTTTACTAGCGGCGAAGAGACCCAGTACTTC	CASSLFTSGEETQYF
many	TRBV6-1	TRBD2	14	TRBJ2-1	TGTGCCAGCATTCGAGGGAGGGAGGGCAATGAGCAGTTCTTC	CASIRGREGNEQFF
.	TRBV7-2	TRBD2	17	TRBJ2-5	TGTGCCAGCAGCTTAATCGGTCCACTAGCGGGAGAAGAGACCCAGTACTTC	CASSLIGPLAGEETQYF
many	TRBV7-9	TRBD2	16	TRBJ2-7	TGTGCCAGCAGCTCGACCTATGGCGGGGGGCTGTACGAGCAGTACTTC	CASSSTYGGGLYEQYF
few	TRBV4-1	TRBD2	17	TRBJ2-1	TGCGCCAGCAGCCAGTCCCATGGGAGCGGGAGAATCGATGAGCAGTTCTTC	CASSQSHGSGRIDEQFF
many	TRBV28	.	15	TRBJ2-5	TGTGCCAGCAGTTCGCGGACAGTCCCCCAAGAGACCCAGTACTTC	CASSSRTVPQETQYF
.	TRBV14	.	14	TRBJ1-1	TGTGCCAGCAGCCAAGTAAGGGGGGGGACTGAAGCTTTCTTT	CASSQVRGGTEAFF
many	TRBV2	.	19	TRBJ2-7	TGTGCCAGCAGTGAAGCTACCGGCTTACTGCGGACGGACTCCTACGAGCAGTACTTC	CASSEATGLLRTDSYEQYF
many	TRBV2	TRBD1	15	TRBJ1-4	TGTGCCAGCAGTGAAGCCAGGACAGGGGTTGAAAAACTGTTTTTT	CASSEARTGVEKLFF
many	TRBV28	TRBD1	16	TRBJ1-4	TGTGCCAGCAGTTTACGGTTGGGACAGGGGGATGAAAAACTGTTTTTT	CASSLRLGQGDEKLFF
many	TRBV30	.	11	TRBJ1-1	TGTGCCTGGAGTGTACGGGACGGAGCTTTCTTT	CAWSVRDGAFF
.	TRBV20-1	.	17	TRBJ2-1	TGCAGTGCTAAGAGCCGGGGCGGATTAAGCTCCTACAATGAGCAGTTCTTC	CSAKSRGGLSSYNEQFF
many	TRBV19	TRBD1	13	TRBJ1-2	TGTGCCAGTAGCGGAGGGGGCTACTATGGCTACACCTTC	CASSGGGYYGYTF
.	TRBV12-3/TRBV12-4	TRBD1	14	TRBJ2-3	TGTGCCAGCAGGGGACAGGGGAGGACAGATACGCAGTATTTT	CASRGQGRTDTQYF
many	TRBV6-1	.	13	TRBJ1-5	TGTGCCAGCGGGTTTAGGGTTGATCAGCCCCAGCATTTT	CASGFRVDQPQHF
.	TRBV6-5	.	17	TRBJ1-5	TGTGCCAGCAGTTACTCGGGGGGGGGTGGTAGCAATCAGCCCCAGCATTTT	CASSYSGGGGSNQPQHF
.	TRBV28	TRBD1	14	TRBJ1-5	TGTGCCAGCAGTTGGACAGGGGCTAATCAGCCCCAGCATTTT	CASSWTGANQPQHF
.	TRBV6-1	TRBD2	16	TRBJ2-7	TGTGCCAGCACAAATGGGGTTGCGGGAGGAAAAAACGAGCAGTACTTC	CASTNGVAGGKNEQYF
few	TRBV20-1	TRBD2	14	TRBJ2-1	TGCAGGGCACCTAGCGGGAGGGACGAGGATGAGCAGTTCTTC	CRAPSGRDEDEQFF
.	TRBV9	TRBD2	15	TRBJ2-5	TGTGCCAGCAGCGACTACGAGCGGGAGTCAGAGACCCAGTACTTC	CASSDYERESETQYF
.	TRBV14	.	16	TRBJ2-7	TGTGCCAGCAGCCACTACACCGGGACTCGTGCCTACGAGCAGTACTTC	CASSHYTGTRAYEQYF
few	TRBV19	.	15	TRBJ1-5	TGTGCCAGTAGTATTGAGTCCCAGGGTAGTCAGCCCCAGCATTTT	CASSIESQGSQPQHF
few	TRBV5-1	.	15	TRBJ2-5	TGCGCCAGCAGATCGAGGGAGACGTTAGTGGAGACCCAGTACTTC	CASRSRETLVETQYF
.	TRBV5-1	.	12	TRBJ2-7	TGCGCCAGCGGGGAGGACTCCTACGAGCAGTACTTC	CASGEDSYEQYF
.	TRBV20-1	TRBD2	20	TRBJ2-6	TGCAGTGCACCCGACAGGGCCACTAGCGGGAGCGTATATGGGGCCAACGTCCTGACTTTC	CSAPDRATSGSVYGANVLTF
many	TRBV2	.	15	TRBJ1-4	TGTGCCAGCAGTGATCCGGGTGGCGTGGGTGAAAAACTGTTTTTT	CASSDPGGVGEKLFF
.	TRBV6-1	.	14	TRBJ1-6	TGTGCCAGCAGCGAGGTTGTTAATAATTCACCCCTCCACTTT	CASSEVVNNSPLHF
many	TRBV28	TRBD2	16	TRBJ2-1	TGTGCCAGCAGTTTGGCCGTAGCGGGAGGGTTGGGCGGGCAGTTCTTC	CASSLAVAGGLGGQFF
many	TRBV6-1	.	17	TRBJ2-6	TGTGCCAGCAGCTCGACTACTTCCCATTCTGGGGCCAACGTCCTGACTTTC	CASSSTTSHSGANVLTF
.	TRBV15	TRBD2	16	TRBJ2-7	TGTGCCACCAGCAGAGACCAACTAGCGGGAGTTTACGAGCAGTACTTC	CATSRDQLAGVYEQYF
many	TRBV28	.	14	TRBJ2-7	TGTGCCAGCAGCTTATCCCGGGGAGGATACGAGCAGTACTTC	CASSLSRGGYEQYF
.	TRBV29-1	.	12	TRBJ2-1	TGCAGCGTTGTAAGTCCTCTCAATGAGCAGTTCTTC	CSVVSPLNEQFF
.	TRBV15	.	20	TRBJ2-3	TGTGCCACCAGCAGAGATCTAGCGAGTCACAGGAGGGTTGATTTTGATACGCAGTATTTT	CATSRDLASHRRVDFDTQYF
.	TRBV29-1	.	15	TRBJ1-1	TGCAGCGTTGACAGGCGGACAATCATGAACACTGAAGCTTTCTTT	CSVDRRTIMNTEAFF